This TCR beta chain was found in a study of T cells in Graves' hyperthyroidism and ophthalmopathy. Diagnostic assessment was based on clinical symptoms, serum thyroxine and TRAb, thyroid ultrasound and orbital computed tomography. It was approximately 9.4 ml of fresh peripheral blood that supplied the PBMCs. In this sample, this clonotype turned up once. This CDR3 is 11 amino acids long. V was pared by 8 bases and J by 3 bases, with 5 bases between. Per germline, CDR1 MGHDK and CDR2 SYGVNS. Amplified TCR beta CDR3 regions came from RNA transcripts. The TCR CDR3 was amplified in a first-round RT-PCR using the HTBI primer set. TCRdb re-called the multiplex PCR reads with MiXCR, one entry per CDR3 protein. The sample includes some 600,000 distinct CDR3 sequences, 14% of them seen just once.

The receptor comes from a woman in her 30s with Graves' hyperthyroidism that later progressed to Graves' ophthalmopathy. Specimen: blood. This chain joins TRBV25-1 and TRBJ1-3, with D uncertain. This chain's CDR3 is CASDGGNTIYF. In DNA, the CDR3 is TGTGCCAGCGACGGTGGAAACACCATATATTTT.